The subject of this entry is one T cell receptor (beta chain). This clonotype was counted at least ten times. Which antigen it targets is not known. Base-call qualities are not available, and no considerably larger clone is one nucleotide away. Spanning cysteine to phenylalanine, the CDR3 consists of 15 amino acids. Just CDR3 DNA is preserved here, 45 bases in frame from base 1. CDR1 SGHAT and CDR2 FQNNGV are derived from the germline V gene. Deletion took 3 bases off V and 1 base off J, with a span of 7 bases between the germline ends. The sample belongs to a study of CD8 T cells in ankylosing spondylitis (dated by TCRdb to 2016 to 2017). A note on the overall study: The study profiled T cell receptor beta repertoires in healthy donors and ankylosing spondylitis patients to find disease-linked TCR variants. The full study cohort was made up of about 24 ankylosing spondylitis patients and 108 healthy donors. Samples of peripheral blood were taken, and for ankylosing spondylitis patients, synovial fluid was collected as well.

Overall study results and their limits: Blood from ankylosing spondylitis patients appeared to be characterized by a TCR beta motif composed of about eight highly homologous amino acid variants. Some TCR beta motif variants had previously been reported in synovial fluid and blood of reactive arthritis patients, which suggested common disease-initiation mechanisms. The disease-linked clones were reported to be significantly enriched in matched synovial fluid samples from ankylosing spondylitis patients. A CD8+ phenotype was shown by the disease-linked clones, which were found at relatively low frequencies in peripheral blood.

The run used an Illumina HiSeq 2500. Quantitative 5'-RACE with molecular barcodes was used to prepare TCR beta libraries. The original pipeline was this. Disease-linked TCR variants were identified with a new computational method built on a probabilistic model of VDJ rearrangement. TCRdb took the public reads, trimmed them with fastp at Q25, ran MiXCR for clone calling and kept in-frame beta chains. Each entry is one CDR3 protein sequence, shown with its most common DNA and genes. These V and J calls derive from TCRdb rather than the authors' analysis. The sample data list 35,000 or so distinct CDR3 sequences, and around 6.2% of these were observed just once. Approximately 12% of the sample comes from the top ten.

In this chain, TRBV11-2 is recombined with TRBJ2-6, and TRBD1 may be the D gene, going by 5 matching bases. This receptor was identified in a male donor with ankylosing spondylitis or in good health (not recorded which). Sample: blood, either unsorted or a sorted T cell fraction (not recorded which). The sequence in DNA is TGTGCCAGCAGCTTTAAGGGGTCTGGGGCCAACGTCCTGACTTTC. It translates as CASSFKGSGANVLTF.